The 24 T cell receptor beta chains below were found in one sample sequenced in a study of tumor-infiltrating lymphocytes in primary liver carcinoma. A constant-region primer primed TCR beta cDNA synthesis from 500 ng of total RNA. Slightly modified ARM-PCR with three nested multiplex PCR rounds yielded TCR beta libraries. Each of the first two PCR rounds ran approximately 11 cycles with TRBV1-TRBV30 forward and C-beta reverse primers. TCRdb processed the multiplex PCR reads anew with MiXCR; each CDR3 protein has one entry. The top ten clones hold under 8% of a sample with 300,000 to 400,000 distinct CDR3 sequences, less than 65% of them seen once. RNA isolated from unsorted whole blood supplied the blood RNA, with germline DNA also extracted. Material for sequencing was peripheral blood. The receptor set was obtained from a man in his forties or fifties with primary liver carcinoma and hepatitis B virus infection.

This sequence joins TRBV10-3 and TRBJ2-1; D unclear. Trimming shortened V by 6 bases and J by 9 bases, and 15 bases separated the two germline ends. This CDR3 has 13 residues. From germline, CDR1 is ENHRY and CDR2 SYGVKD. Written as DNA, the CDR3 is TGTGCCATCAGACCCGACGGCTGGGGTGAGCAGTTCTTC. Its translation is CAIRPDGWGEQFF.

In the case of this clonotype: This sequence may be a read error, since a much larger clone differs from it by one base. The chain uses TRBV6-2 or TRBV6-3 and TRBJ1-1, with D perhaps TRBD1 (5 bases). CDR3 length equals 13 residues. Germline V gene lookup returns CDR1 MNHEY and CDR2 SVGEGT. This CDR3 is CDSSYKRGLEAFF. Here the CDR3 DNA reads TGTGACAGCAGTTATAAGAGGGGCCTTGAAGCTTTCTTT.

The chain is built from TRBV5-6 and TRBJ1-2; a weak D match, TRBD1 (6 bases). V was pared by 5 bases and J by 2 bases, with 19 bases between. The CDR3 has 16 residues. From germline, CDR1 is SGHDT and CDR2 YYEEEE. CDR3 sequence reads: CASRSRGRTTNYGYTF. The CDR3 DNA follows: TGTGCCAGCAGGTCCAGGGGCAGAACGACGAACTATGGCTACACCTTC. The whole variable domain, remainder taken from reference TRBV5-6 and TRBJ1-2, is DAGVTQSPTHLIKTRGQQVTLRCSPKSGHDTVSWYQQALGQGPQFIFQYYEEEERQRGNFPDRFSGHQFPNYSSELNVNALLLGDSALYLCASRSRGRTTNYGYTFGSGTRLTVV.

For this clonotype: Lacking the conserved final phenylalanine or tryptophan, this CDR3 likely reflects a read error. In nucleotides, the CDR3 is TGCAGCGTTGAAGTGCAGTCCCAGGGGAACTCCTACGGGCAGTACTTA. Encoded protein: CSVEVQSQGNSYGQYL. J is TRBJ2-7 and V is TRBV29-1, with D possibly TRBD1 on 6 matching bases. Germline CDR1 reads SQVTM; CDR2 reads ANQGSEA. The CDR3 consists of 16 residues.

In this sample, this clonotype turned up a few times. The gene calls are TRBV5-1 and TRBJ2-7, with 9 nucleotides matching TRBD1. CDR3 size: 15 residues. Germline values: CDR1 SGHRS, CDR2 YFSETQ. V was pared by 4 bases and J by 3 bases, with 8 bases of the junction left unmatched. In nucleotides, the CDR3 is TGCGCCAGCAGCCCCGGGACAGGGCTATTCTACGAGCAGTACTTC. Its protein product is CASSPGTGLFYEQYF.

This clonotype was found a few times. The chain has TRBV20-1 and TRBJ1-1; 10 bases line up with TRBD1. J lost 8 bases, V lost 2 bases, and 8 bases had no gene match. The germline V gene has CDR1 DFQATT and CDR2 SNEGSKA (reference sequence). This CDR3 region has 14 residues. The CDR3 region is CSARRTTGGPEAFF. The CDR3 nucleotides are TGCAGTGCTAGACGCACGACAGGGGGCCCCGAAGCTTTCTTT.

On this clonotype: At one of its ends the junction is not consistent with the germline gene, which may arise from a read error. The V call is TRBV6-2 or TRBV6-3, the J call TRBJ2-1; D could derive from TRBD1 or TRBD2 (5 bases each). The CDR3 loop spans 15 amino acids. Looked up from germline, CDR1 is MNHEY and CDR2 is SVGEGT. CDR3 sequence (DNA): TGTGCCAGCAGCATCCGGGACCCAGCCTACAATGATCAGTTCTTC. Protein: CASSIRDPAYNDQFF.

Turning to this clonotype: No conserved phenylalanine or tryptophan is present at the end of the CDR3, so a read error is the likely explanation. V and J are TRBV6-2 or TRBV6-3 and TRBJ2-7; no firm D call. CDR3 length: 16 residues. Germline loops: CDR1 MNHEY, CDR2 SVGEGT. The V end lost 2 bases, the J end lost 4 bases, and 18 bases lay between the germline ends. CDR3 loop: CASSYATFRPTYEQYS. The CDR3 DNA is TGTGCCAGCAGTTACGCCACCTTCAGGCCTACTTACGAGCAGTACTCC.

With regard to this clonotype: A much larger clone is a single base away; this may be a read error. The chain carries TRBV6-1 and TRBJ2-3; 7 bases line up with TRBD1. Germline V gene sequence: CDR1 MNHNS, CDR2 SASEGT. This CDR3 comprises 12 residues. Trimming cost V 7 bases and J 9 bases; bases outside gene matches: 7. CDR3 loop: CASTPRQGTQYF. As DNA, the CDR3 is TGTGCCAGCACCCCAAGACAGGGAACGCAGTATTTT.

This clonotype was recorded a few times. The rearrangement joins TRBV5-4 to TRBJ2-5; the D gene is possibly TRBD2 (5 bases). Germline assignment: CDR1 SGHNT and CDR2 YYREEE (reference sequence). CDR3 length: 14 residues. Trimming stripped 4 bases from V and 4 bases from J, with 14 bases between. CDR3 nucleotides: TGTGCCAGCAGCCCAGCCACGGGGTCAGAGACCCAGTACTTC. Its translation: CASSPATGSETQYF.

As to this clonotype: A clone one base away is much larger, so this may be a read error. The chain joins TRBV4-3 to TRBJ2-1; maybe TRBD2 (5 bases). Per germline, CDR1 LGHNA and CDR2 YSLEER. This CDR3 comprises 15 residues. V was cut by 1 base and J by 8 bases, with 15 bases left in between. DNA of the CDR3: TGCGCCAGCAGCCAAGCGGTAGAGGGAGTCGATGAGCAGTTCTTC. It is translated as CASSQAVEGVDEQFF.

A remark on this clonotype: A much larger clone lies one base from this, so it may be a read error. The CDR3 is CDRNSRERRLRFF. The CDR3, as DNA: TGCGACAGAAATAGTCGGGAGCGGCGACTGAGGTTCTTC. The V and J genes are TRBV5-1 and TRBJ2-1; maybe TRBD2 (6 bases). The CDR3 runs 13 residues. CDR1 is SGHRS and CDR2 is YFSETQ in the germline V gene. The full variable domain, its missing parts supplied by reference TRBV5-1 and TRBJ2-1, is KAGVTQTPRYLIKTRGQQVTLSCSPISGHRSVSWYQQTPGQGLQFLFEYFSETQRNKGNFPGRFSGRQFSNSRSEMNVSTLELGDSALYLCDRNSRERRLRFFGPGTRLTVL.

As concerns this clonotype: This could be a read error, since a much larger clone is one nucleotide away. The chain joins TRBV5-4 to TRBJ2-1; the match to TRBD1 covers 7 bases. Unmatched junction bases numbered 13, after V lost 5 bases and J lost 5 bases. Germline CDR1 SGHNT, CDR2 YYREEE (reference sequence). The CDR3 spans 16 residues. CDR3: CASSPETGSGNNEQFF. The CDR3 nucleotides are TGTGCCAGCAGTCCCGAGACAGGGTCAGGCAACAATGAGCAGTTCTTC.

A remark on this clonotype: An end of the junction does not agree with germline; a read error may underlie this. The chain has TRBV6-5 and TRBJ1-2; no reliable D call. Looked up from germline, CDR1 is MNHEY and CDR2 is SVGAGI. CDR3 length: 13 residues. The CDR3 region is CASSYSKIFGYTF. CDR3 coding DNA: TGTGCCAGCAGTTACTCGAAGATTTTTGGCTACACTTTC.

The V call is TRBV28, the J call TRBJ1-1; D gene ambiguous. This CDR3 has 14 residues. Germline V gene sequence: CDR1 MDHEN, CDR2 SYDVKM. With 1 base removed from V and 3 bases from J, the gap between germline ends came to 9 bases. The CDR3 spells CASSLSWRDTEAFF. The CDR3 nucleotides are TGTGCCAGCAGTTTATCGTGGCGGGACACTGAAGCTTTCTTT.

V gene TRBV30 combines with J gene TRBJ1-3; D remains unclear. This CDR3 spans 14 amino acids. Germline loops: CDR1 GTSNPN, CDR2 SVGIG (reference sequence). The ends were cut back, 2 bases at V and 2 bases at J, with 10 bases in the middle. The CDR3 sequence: CAWSFELPGNTIYF. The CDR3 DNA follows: TGTGCCTGGAGTTTCGAGCTCCCTGGAAACACCATATATTTT.

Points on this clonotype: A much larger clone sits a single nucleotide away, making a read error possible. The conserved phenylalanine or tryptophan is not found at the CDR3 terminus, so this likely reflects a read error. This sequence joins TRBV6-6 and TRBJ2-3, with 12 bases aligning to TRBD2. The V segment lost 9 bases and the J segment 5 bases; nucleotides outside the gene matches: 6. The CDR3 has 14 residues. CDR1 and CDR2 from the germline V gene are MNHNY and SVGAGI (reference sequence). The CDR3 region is CASARGLAGDTQYL. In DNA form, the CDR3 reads TGTGCCAGTGCTCGGGGACTAGCGGGAGATACGCAGTATCTT.

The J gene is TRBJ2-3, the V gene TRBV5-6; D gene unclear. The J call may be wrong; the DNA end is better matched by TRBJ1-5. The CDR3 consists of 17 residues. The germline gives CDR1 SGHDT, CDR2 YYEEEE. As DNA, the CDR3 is TGTGCCAGCAGCTTGGGACTAGCGGGAGTACCAGCAGATACGCAGCATTTT. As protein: CASSLGLAGVPADTQHF.

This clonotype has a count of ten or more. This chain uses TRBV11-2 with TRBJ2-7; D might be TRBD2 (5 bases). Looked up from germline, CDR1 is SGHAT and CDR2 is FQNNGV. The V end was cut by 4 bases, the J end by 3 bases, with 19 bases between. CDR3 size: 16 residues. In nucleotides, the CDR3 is TGTGCCAGCAGCTCCCTAGCCGTACATGGGTTCTACGAGCAGTACTTC. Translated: CASSSLAVHGFYEQYF.

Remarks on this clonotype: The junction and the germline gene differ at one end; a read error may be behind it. CDR3 sequence reads: CANSLLPHRQGWSEAFF. CDR3 in DNA: TGCGCCAACAGCTTACTCCCCCATCGACAGGGATGGTCTGAAGCTTTCTTT. This sequence joins TRBV4-1 and TRBJ1-1, with 7 bases identical to TRBD1. The CDR3 has 17 amino acids. CDR1 is MGHRA and CDR2 is YSYEKL in the germline V gene.

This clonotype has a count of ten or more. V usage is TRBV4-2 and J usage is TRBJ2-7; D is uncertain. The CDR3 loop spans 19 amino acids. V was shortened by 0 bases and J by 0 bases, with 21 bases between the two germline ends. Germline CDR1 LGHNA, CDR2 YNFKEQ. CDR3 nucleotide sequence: TGTGCCAGCAGCCAAGATGGGTCGGTTGGCGGTAGGAGCTCCTACGAGCAGTACTTC. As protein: CASSQDGSVGGRSSYEQYF.

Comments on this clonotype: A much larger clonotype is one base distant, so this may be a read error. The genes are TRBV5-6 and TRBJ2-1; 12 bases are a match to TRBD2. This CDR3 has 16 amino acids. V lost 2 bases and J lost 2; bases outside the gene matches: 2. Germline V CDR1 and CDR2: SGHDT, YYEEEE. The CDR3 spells CASSFASGRAYNEQFF. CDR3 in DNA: TGTGCCAGCAGCTTTGCTAGCGGGAGGGCCTACAATGAGCAGTTCTTC.

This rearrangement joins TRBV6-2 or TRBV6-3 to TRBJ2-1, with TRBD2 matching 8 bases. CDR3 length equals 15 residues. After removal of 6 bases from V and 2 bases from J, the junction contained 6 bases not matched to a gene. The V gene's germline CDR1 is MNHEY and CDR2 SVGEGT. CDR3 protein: CASRHAGLAYNEQFF. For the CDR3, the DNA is TGTGCCAGCAGACATGCGGGACTAGCCTACAATGAGCAGTTCTTC.

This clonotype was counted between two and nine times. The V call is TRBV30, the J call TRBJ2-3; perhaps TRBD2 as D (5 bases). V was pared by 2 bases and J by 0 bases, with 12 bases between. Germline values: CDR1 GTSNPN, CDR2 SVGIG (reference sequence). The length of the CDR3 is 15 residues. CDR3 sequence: CAWSRRASSTDTQYF. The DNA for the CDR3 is TGTGCCTGGAGTAGGCGGGCCTCAAGCACAGATACGCAGTATTTT.